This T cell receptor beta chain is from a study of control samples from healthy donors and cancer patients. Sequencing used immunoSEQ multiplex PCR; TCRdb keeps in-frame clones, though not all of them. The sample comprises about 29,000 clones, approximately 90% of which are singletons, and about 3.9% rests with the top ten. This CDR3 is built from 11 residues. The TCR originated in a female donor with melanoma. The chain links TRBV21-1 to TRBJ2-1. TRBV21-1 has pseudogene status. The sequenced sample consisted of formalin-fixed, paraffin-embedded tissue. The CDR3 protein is CASVFGVEQFF. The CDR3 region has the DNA TGTGCCAGCGTTTTTGGGGTTGAGCAGTTCTTC.